This entry lists 18 T cell receptor beta chains sequenced from one sample in a study of T cells in Graves' hyperthyroidism and ophthalmopathy. TCR beta CDR3 region amplification was performed from RNA transcripts. TCR CDR3 underwent first-round RT-PCR with the HTBI primer set. Via MiXCR, TCRdb re-called the multiplex PCR reads, giving one row per CDR3 protein. Of 550,000 to 600,000 distinct CDR3 sequences in the sample, 16% were seen once. What was sequenced was blood. All receptors come from a woman aged 18-35 years with Graves' hyperthyroidism.

This clonotype was seen only a few times. V and J are TRBV10-1 and TRBJ1-4; 7 nucleotides match TRBD1. CDR1 and CDR2 (germline): WNHNN, SYGVQD (reference sequence). The CDR3 length is 15 residues. The V and J ends lost 7 bases and 8 bases, in that order; junction bases with no gene match: 13. CDR3 protein: CASTPGQTSSEKLFF. Here the CDR3 DNA reads TGCGCCAGCACACCGGGACAGACCAGCTCCGAAAAACTGTTTTTT.

In this sample, this clonotype turned up many times. The chain couples TRBV2 to TRBJ1-1; D remains unclear. The CDR3 runs 15 residues. Trimming removed 6 bases from V and 3 bases from J, with 17 bases in between. Germline V CDR1 and CDR2: SNHLY, FYNNEI. CDR3 in amino acids: CASSPIGSGDTEAFF. The CDR3 DNA reads TGTGCCAGCAGCCCGATCGGGTCTGGGGACACTGAAGCTTTCTTT.

This clonotype was detected many times. The chain recombines TRBV2 with TRBJ2-1, with TRBD2 matching 10 bases. The CDR3 sequence is 14 residues long. V lost 7 bases, J lost 5 bases, and 5 bases stayed unmatched. Germline CDR1 reads SNHLY; CDR2 reads FYNNEI. The CDR3 nucleotides are TGTGCCAGCACCGGACTAGCGGTCAACAATGAGCAGTTCTTC. It specifies CASTGLAVNNEQFF.

This clonotype was counted many times. This chain's CDR3 is CSAHRGWGNQPQHF. CDR3 sequence (DNA): TGCAGTGCTCACAGGGGATGGGGCAATCAGCCCCAGCATTTT. The gene calls are TRBV20-1 and TRBJ1-5; 7 nucleotides match TRBD1. The germline V gene encodes CDR1 DFQATT and CDR2 SNEGSKA (reference sequence). There are 14 residues in the CDR3. The trim removed 5 bases at V and 2 bases at J, leaving 6 bases unmatched.

This clonotype was detected many times. The chain recombines TRBV28 with TRBJ2-7; TRBD2 might be the D (7 bases). CDR3 length equals 16 residues. Trimming removed 5 bases from V and 4 bases from J, with 21 bases in between. From germline, CDR1 is MDHEN and CDR2 SYDVKM. CDR3 region: CASSPPPQGRAYEQYF. As DNA, the CDR3 is TGTGCCAGCAGTCCCCCTCCCCAGGGGAGGGCTTACGAGCAGTACTTC. Supplemented by reference TRBV28 and TRBJ2-7, the full variable domain reads DVKVTQSSRYLVKRTGEKVFLECVQDMDHENMFWYRQDPGLGLRLIYFSYDVKMKEKGDIPEGYSVSREKKERFSLILESASTNQTSMYLCASSPPPQGRAYEQYFGPGTRLTVT.

J is TRBJ2-2 and V is TRBV30; D gene uncertain. V lost 2 bases and J 0 bases, leaving 10 bases between the germline ends. The CDR3 sequence is 15 residues long. Germline lookup yields CDR1 GTSNPN and CDR2 SVGIG (reference sequence). As DNA, the CDR3 is TGTGCCTGGAGTCCGCCGGGCGCGAACACCGGGGAGCTGTTTTTT. Its protein is CAWSPPGANTGELFF. The full variable domain, in which reference TRBV30 and TRBJ2-2 provide the parts outside the CDR3, is SQTIHQWPATLVQPVGSPLSLECTVEGTSNPNLYWYRQAAGRGLQLLFYSVGIGQISSEVPQNLSASRPQDRQFILSSKKLLLSDSGFYLCAWSPPGANTGELFFGEGSRLTVL.

This clonotype was seen many times. The genes are TRBV20-1 and TRBJ2-3; D unresolved. This CDR3 comprises 13 residues. V was clipped by 4 bases and J by 4 bases, with 12 bases between them. Germline loops: CDR1 DFQATT, CDR2 SNEGSKA (reference sequence). The CDR3 nucleotides are TGCAGTGCTAATGAACTTTCCGCAGATACGCAGTATTTT. It translates to CSANELSADTQYF.

This clonotype came up many times. The chain recombines TRBV11-2 with TRBJ2-3, with 13 bases aligning to TRBD2. V shed 5 bases and J 3 bases; nucleotides not matched to a gene: 8. In germline, CDR1 is SGHAT, CDR2 FQNNGV. The CDR3 totals 17 residues. CDR3 loop: CASSPRTSGGGTDTQYF. In DNA, the CDR3 is TGTGCCAGCAGCCCCCGCACTAGCGGGGGGGGAACAGATACGCAGTATTTT.

This clonotype has a count of ten or more. The gene calls are TRBV11-2 and TRBJ2-1, with D unresolved. Per germline, CDR1 SGHAT and CDR2 FQNNGV. Trimming took off 3 bases at V and 9 bases at J, with 6 bases between the two ends. The CDR3 contains 11 residues. In DNA form, the CDR3 reads TGTGCCAGCAGCTTCGCTCGTGAGCAGTTCTTC. Amino acids: CASSFAREQFF.

This clonotype came up many times. The chain couples TRBV7-6 to TRBJ2-7, with D possibly being TRBD1 (6 bases). Germline-derived CDR1 and CDR2 are SGHVS and FNYEAQ. The CDR3 contains 15 residues. Trimming took 5 bases from V and 0 from J, leaving 14 bases between them. The CDR3 sequence: CASSPTGPSSYEQYF. The CDR3 nucleotides read TGTGCCAGCAGCCCGACAGGCCCCAGCTCCTACGAGCAGTACTTC.

This clonotype has just a few counts. The CDR3 nucleotides are TGTGCCAGTAGTACAGGACGGTCCTACAATGAGCAGTTCTTC. It yields the protein CASSTGRSYNEQFF. V is TRBV19 and J is TRBJ2-1; D is unresolved. In germline, CDR1 is LNHDA, CDR2 SQIVND (reference sequence). The CDR3 sequence is 14 residues long. V was clipped by 4 bases and J by 1 base, with 8 bases between them.

The CDR3 nucleotides are TGTGCCAGCAGTTTTACGCGGGAGGGTTGGGAGCAGTACTTC. Encoded protein: CASSFTREGWEQYF. The chain has TRBV27 and TRBJ2-7, with 9 bases lining up with TRBD2. CDR3 size: 14 residues. The V gene end was trimmed by 3 bases and the J gene end by 7 bases; junction bases not matched to a gene: 7. Looked up from germline, CDR1 is MNHEY and CDR2 is SMNVEV (reference sequence).

Regarding this clonotype: It is likely a read error, because the conserved phenylalanine at the end of the CDR3 is missing. The chain combines TRBV5-1 with TRBJ1-2; no firm D call. The CDR3 covers 14 residues. Germline CDR1 SGHRS, CDR2 YFSETQ. V was trimmed by 4 bases and J by 6 bases, leaving 16 bases between them. The CDR3 loop reads CASSLRATGDGYTL. Here the CDR3 DNA reads TGCGCCAGCAGCCTTCGGGCAACCGGGGATGGCTACACCCTC.

This clonotype has just a few counts. This chain uses TRBV18 with TRBJ1-3, with no clear D. Per the germline V gene, CDR1 is KGHSH and CDR2 is LQKENI. This CDR3 spans 17 amino acids. V lost 1 base and J 0 bases, leaving 13 bases between the germline ends. The CDR3 DNA sequence: TGTGCCAGCTCACCACTTAATCGACGAGGCTCTGGAAACACCATATATTTT. It encodes CASSPLNRRGSGNTIYF.

The chain recombines TRBV19 with TRBJ1-2; maybe TRBD1 (5 bases). The CDR3 totals 12 residues. Trimming removed 6 bases at V and 7 bases at J, with 12 bases between. CDR1 and CDR2 from the germline V gene are LNHDA and SQIVND (reference sequence). The CDR3 DNA is TGTGCCAGTAGCCTCGGGACTGCTGGCTACACCTTC. Residues: CASSLGTAGYTF.

The V and J genes are TRBV6-2 or TRBV6-3 and TRBJ2-1; perhaps D is TRBD1 or TRBD2 (7 bases each). Trimming removed 10 bases from V and 8 bases from J, with 21 bases in between. From germline, CDR1 is MNHEY and CDR2 SVGEGT. CDR3 length: 14 amino acids. This chain's CDR3 is CATRGGGPSDEQFF. The CDR3 DNA reads TGTGCCACCAGGGGGGGAGGGCCCTCGGATGAGCAGTTCTTC.

The genes are TRBV5-8 and TRBJ1-5; D is uncertain. Germline V gene sequence: CDR1 SGHTS, CDR2 YDEGEE. Trimming left V 4 bases short and J 1 base short, with 12 bases between. CDR3 size: 15 residues. The DNA for the CDR3 is TGTGCCAGCAGCCGCCCCGGAGAAAGCAATCAGCCCCAGCATTTT. This gives the protein CASSRPGESNQPQHF.

This clonotype has more than one count but fewer than ten. The chain uses TRBV3-1 and TRBJ1-6; D not resolved. V was clipped by 11 bases and J by 7 bases, with 12 bases between them. Per germline, CDR1 LGHDT and CDR2 YNNKEL (reference sequence). This CDR3 contains 12 residues. CDR3: CAVQMGNSPLHF. The CDR3 DNA reads TGTGCCGTTCAGATGGGGAATTCACCCCTCCACTTT.